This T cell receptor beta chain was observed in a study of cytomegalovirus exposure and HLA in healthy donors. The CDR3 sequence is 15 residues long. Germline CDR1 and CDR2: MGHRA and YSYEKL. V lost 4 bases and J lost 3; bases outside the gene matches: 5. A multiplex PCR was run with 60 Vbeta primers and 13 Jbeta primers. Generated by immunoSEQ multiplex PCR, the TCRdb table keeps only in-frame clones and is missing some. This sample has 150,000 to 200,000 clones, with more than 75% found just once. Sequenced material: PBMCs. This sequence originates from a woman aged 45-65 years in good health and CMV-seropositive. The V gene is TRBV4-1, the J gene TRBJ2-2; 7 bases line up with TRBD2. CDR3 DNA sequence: TGCGCCAGCAGCCGGACCGCGGGGGACACCGGGGAGCTGTTTTTT. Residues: CASSRTAGDTGELFF.